This entry features one T cell receptor beta chain sequence. Its target is unknown. The entry originates in a study of T cell responses to AZD1222 COVID-19 vaccine. Findings and caveats of the study: Spike-wide coverage was observed for vaccine-associated CD4 TCRs, with dominant responses at 160-218 and 743-854. Unmutated variant regions are reportedly the target of nearly half of TCRs that are spike-specific.

The germline V gene has CDR1 LNHDA and CDR2 SQIVND (reference sequence). The CDR3 covers 14 residues. V was pared by 5 bases and J by 2 bases, with 3 bases of the junction left unmatched. Sequenced by immunoSEQ multiplex PCR; TCRdb stores in-frame clones only, minus some. In the table there are about 130,000 clones, roughly 88% of which are singletons. The TCR sequence derives from an adult in good health. Source: peripheral blood, taken on day 0 of MenACWY control vaccination. The genes are TRBV19 and TRBJ1-3, with 7 positions matching TRBD1. The CDR3 spells CASSSRGTGNTIYF. For the CDR3, the DNA is TGTGCCAGTAGTTCCAGGGGGACTGGAAACACCATATATTTT.